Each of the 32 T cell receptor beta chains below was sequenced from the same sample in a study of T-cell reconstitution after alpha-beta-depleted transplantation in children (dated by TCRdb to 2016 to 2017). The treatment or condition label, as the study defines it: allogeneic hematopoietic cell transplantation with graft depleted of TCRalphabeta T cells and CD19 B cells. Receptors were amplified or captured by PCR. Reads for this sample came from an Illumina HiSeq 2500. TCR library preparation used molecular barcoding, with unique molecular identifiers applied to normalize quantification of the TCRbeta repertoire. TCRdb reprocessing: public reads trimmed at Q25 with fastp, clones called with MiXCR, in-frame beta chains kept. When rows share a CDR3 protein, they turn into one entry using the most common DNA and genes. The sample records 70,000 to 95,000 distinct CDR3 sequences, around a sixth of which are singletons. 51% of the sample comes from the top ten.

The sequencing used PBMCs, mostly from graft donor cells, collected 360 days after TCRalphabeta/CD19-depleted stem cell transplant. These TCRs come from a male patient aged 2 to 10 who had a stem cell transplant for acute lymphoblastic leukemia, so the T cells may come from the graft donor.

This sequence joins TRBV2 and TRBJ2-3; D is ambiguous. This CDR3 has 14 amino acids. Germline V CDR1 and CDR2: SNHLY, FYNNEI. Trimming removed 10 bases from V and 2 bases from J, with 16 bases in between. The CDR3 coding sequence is TGTGCCAACCGGACCCAGACCCTCACAGATACGCAGTATTTT. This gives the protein CANRTQTLTDTQYF. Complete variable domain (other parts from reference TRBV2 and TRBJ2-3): EPEVTQTPSHQVTQMGQEVILRCVPISNHLYFYWYRQILGQKVEFLVSFYNNEISEKSEIFDDQFSVERPDGSNFTLKIRSTKLEDSAMYFCANRTQTLTDTQYFGPGTRLTVL.

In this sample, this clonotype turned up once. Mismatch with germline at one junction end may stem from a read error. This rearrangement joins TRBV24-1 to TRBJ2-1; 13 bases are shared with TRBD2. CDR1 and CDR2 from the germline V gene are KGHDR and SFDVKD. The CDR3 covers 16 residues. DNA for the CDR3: TGTGCCACCAGTGATGCCGGGACTAGCGGGAAAAATGATCAGTTCTTC. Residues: CATSDAGTSGKNDQFF.

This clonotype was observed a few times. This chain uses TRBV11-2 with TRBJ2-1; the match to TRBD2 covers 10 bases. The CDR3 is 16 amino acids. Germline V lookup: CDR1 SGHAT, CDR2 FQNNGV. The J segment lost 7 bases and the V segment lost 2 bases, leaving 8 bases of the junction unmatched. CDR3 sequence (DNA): TGTGCCAGCAGCTTAATGGCTAGCGGGAGTTTAAATGAGCAGTTCTTC. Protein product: CASSLMASGSLNEQFF. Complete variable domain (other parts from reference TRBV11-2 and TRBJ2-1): EAGVAQSPRYKIIEKRQSVAFWCNPISGHATLYWYQQILGQGPKLLIQFQNNGVVDDSQLPKDRFSAERLKGVDSTLKIQPAKLEDSAVYLCASSLMASGSLNEQFFGPGTRLTVL.

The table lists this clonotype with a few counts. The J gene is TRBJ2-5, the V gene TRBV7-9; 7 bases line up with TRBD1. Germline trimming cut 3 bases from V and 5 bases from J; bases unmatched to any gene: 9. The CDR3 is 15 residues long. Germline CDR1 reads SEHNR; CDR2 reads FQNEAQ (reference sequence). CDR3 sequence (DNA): TGTGCCAGCAGCTTCCGGAACAGGGGATTCGAGACCCAGTACTTC. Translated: CASSFRNRGFETQYF.

The CDR3 protein is CASRRSGGKVTEAFF. The CDR3 DNA reads TGTGCCAGCAGACGGAGCGGGGGGAAGGTAACTGAAGCTTTCTTT. The chain carries TRBV14 and TRBJ1-1; perhaps TRBD1 as D (5 bases). The germline CDR1 and CDR2 sequences are SGHDN and FVKESK. The V end was cut by 6 bases, the J end by 5 bases, with 19 bases between. CDR3 length: 15 residues.

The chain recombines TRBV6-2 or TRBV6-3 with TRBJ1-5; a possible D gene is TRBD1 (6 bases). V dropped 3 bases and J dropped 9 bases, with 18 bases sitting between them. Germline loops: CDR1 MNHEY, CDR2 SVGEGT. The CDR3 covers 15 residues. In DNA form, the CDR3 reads TGTGCCAGCAGTTATCTCCACAGGGACTTATGGCCCCAGCATTTT. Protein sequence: CASSYLHRDLWPQHF.

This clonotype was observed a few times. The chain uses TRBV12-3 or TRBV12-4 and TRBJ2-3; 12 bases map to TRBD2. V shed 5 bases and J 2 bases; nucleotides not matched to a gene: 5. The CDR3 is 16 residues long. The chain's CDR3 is CASSPRTSGNTDTQYF. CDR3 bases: TGTGCCAGCAGTCCGCGGACTAGCGGGAACACAGATACGCAGTATTTT.

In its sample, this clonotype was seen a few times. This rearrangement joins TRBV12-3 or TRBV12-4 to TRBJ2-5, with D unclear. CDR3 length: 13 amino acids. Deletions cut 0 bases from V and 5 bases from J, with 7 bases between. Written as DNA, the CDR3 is TGTGCCAGCAGTTTAGCTAGCCGGGAGACCCAGTACTTC. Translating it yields CASSLASRETQYF.

The CDR3 loop reads CASSYLGTPTENEQFF. The CDR3 DNA reads TGTGCCAGCAGTTACCTGGGGACACCAACCGAGAATGAGCAGTTCTTC. This chain joins TRBV6-5 and TRBJ2-1, with D possibly TRBD1 on 6 matching bases. The V end lost 2 bases, the J end lost 7 bases, and 18 bases lay between the germline ends. The length of the CDR3 is 16 residues. Germline V gene data show CDR1 as MNHEY and CDR2 as SVGAGI.

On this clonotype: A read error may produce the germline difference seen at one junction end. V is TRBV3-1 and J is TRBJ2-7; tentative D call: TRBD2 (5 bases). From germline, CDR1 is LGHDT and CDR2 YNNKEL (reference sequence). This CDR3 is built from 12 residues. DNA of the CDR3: TGTGCCAGCAGCCACCCCGACGGACCGCGGGACTTC. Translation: CASSHPDGPRDF.

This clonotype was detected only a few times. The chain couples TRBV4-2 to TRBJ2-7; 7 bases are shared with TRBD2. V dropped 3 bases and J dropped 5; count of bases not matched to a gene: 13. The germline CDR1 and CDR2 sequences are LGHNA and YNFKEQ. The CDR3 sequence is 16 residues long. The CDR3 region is CASSHTREGLPNEQYF. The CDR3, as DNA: TGTGCCAGCAGCCACACCAGGGAGGGGTTACCTAACGAGCAGTACTTC.

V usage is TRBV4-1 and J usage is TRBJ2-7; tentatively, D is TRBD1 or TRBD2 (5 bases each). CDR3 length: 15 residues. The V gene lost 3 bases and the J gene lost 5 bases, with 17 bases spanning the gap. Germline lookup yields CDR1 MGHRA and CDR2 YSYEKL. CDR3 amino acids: CASSQVGTLGDEQYF. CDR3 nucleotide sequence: TGCGCCAGCAGCCAGGTTGGGACCCTGGGGGACGAGCAGTACTTC.

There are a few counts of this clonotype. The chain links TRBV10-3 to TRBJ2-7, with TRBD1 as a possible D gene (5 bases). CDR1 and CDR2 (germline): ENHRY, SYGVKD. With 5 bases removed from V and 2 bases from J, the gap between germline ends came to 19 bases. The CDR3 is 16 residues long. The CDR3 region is CAISPNDGQPTYEQYF. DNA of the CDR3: TGTGCCATCAGTCCGAACGACGGACAACCTACCTACGAGCAGTACTTC.

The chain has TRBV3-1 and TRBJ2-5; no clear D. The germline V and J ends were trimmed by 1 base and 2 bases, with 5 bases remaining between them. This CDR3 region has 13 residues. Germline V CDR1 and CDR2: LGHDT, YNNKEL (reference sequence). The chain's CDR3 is CASSQAPQETQYF. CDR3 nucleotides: TGTGCCAGCAGCCAAGCGCCGCAAGAGACCCAGTACTTC.

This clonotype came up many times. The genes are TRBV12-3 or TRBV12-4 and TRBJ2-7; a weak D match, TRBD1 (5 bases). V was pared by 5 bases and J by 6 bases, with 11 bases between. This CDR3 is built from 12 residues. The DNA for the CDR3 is TGTGCCAGCAGTCTTCAGGGTGGCGAGCAGTACTTC. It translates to CASSLQGGEQYF.

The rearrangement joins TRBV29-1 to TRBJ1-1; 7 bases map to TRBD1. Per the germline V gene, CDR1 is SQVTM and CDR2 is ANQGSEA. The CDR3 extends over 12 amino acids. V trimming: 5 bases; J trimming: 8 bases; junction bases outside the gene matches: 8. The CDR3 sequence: CSVRTGHLEAFF. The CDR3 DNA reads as TGCAGCGTTCGGACAGGACATTTAGAAGCTTTCTTT.

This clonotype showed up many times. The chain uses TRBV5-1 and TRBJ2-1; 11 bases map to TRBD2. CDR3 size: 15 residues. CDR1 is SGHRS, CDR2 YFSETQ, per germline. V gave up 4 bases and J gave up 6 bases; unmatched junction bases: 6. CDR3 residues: CASSNTGTSGNEQFF. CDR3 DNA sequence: TGCGCCAGCAGCAATACCGGGACTAGCGGCAATGAGCAGTTCTTC.

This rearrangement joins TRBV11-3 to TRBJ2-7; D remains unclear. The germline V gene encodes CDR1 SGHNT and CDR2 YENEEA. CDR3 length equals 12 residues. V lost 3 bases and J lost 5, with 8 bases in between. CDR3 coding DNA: TGTGCCAGCAGCTTTGTAGGCGACGAGCAGTACTTC. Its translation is CASSFVGDEQYF. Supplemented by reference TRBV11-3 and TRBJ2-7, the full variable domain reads EAGVVQSPRYKIIEKKQPVAFWCNPISGHNTLYWYLQNLGQGPELLIRYENEEAVDDSQLPKDRFSAERLKGVDSTLKIQPAELGDSAVYLCASSFVGDEQYFGPGTRLTVT.

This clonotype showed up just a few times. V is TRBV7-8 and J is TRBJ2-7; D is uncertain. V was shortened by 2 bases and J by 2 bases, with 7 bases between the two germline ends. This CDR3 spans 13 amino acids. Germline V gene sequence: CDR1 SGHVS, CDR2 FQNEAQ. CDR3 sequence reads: CASSLRQTYEQYF. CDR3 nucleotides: TGTGCCAGCAGCTTACGACAAACCTACGAGCAGTACTTC.

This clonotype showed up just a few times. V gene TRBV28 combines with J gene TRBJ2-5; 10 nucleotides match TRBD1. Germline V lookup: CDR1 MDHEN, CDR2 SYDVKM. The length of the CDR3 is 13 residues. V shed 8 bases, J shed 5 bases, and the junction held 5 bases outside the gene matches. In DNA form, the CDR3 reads TGTGCCAGCTCCGACAGGGGGCATGAGACCCAGTACTTC. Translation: CASSDRGHETQYF.

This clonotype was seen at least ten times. The CDR3 region has the DNA TGCGCCAGCAGCGCCGGGACAGGGTGGTCTGGGGCCAACGTCCTGACTTTC. It yields the protein CASSAGTGWSGANVLTF. This chain links TRBV5-1 with TRBJ2-6; TRBD1 aligns across 9 bases. CDR3 size: 17 residues. V gave up 4 bases and J gave up 1 base; unmatched junction bases: 6. CDR1 is SGHRS and CDR2 is YFSETQ in the germline V gene.

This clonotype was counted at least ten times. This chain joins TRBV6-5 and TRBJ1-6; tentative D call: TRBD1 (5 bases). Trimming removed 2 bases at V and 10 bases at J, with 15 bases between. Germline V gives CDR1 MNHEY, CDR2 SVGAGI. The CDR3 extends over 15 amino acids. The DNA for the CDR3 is TGTGCCAGCAGTTACCTGTGGGGGACTAGGTCACCCCTCCACTTT. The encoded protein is CASSYLWGTRSPLHF.

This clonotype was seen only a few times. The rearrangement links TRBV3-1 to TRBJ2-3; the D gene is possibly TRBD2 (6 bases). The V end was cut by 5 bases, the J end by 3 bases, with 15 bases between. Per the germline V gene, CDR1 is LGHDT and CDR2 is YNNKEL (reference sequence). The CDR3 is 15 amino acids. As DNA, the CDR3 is TGTGCCAGCAGCTTACTAGCACAACCGACAGATACGCAGTATTTT. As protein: CASSLLAQPTDTQYF.

The CDR3 sequence is CSARLQGKGTDTQYF. CDR3 bases: TGCAGTGCTAGGCTCCAGGGGAAAGGCACAGATACGCAGTATTTT. V and J are TRBV20-1 and TRBJ2-3; maybe TRBD1 (6 bases). The CDR3 runs 15 residues. With 3 bases removed from V and 1 base from J, the gap between germline ends came to 14 bases. CDR1 and CDR2 from the germline V gene are DFQATT and SNEGSKA (reference sequence).

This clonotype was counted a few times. This CDR3 is CSVERTGNEQYF. In DNA form, the CDR3 reads TGCAGCGTTGAACGTACAGGGAATGAGCAGTACTTC. This chain connects TRBV29-1 to TRBJ2-7, with TRBD1 as a possible D gene (6 bases). From germline, CDR1 is SQVTM and CDR2 ANQGSEA. The CDR3 is 12 amino acids. The V end lost 2 bases, the J end lost 7 bases, and 12 bases lay between the germline ends.

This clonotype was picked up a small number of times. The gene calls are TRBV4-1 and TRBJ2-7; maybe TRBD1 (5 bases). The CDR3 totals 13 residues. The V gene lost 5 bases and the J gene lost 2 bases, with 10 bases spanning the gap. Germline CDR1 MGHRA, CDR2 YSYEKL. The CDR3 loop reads CASSEQVTYEQYF. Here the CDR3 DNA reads TGCGCCAGCAGCGAACAGGTTACCTACGAGCAGTACTTC.

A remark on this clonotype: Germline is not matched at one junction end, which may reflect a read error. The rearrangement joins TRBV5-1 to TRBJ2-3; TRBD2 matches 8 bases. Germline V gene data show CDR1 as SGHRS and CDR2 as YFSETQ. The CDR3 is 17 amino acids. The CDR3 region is CANSLGFLAGLTDTQYF. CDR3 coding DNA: TGCGCCAACAGCTTGGGTTTTTTAGCGGGGCTCACAGATACGCAGTATTTT.

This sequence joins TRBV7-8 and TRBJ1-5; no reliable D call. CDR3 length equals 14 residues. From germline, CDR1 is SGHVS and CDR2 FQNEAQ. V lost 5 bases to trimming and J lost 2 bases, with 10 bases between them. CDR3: CASSPLTGNQPQHF. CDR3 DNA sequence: TGTGCCAGCAGCCCACTGACCGGCAATCAGCCCCAGCATTTT.

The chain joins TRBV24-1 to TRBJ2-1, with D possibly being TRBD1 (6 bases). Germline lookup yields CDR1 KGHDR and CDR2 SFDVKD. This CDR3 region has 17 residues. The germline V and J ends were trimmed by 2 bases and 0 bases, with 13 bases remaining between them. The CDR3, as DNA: TGTGCCACCAGTGATTCGACAGGTTCGAGCTCCTACAATGAGCAGTTCTTC. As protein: CATSDSTGSSSYNEQFF.

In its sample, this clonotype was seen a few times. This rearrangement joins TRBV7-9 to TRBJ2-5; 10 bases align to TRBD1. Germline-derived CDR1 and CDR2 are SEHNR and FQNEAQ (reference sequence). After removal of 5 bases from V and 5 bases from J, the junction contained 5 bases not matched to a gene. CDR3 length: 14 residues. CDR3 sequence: CASSPGQGEETQYF. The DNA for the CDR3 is TGTGCCAGCAGCCCCGGACAGGGGGAGGAGACCCAGTACTTC.

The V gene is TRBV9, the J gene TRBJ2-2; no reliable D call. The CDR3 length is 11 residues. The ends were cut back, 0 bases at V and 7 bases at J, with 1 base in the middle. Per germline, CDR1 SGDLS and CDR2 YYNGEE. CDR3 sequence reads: CASSVVGELFF. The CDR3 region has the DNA TGTGCCAGCAGCGTAGTCGGGGAGCTGTTTTTT.

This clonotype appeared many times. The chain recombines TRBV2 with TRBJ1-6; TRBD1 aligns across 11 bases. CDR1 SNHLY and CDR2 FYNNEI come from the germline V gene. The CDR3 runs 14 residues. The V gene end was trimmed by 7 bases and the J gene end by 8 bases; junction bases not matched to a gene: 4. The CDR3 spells CASKGQGVHSPLHF. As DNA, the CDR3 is TGTGCCAGCAAGGGACAGGGGGTGCATTCACCCCTCCACTTT.